Below, one TCR beta chain is given with its context. Its target is unknown. The sample is drawn from a study of monozygotic twins with inflammatory bowel disease. UMIs that included a 6-nucleotide sample barcode were added by template switching, which took place during cDNA synthesis. TCRdb reprocessed the 5' RACE reads; each CDR3 protein has one entry and no DNA is given. This sample's table reports nearly 450,000 distinct CDR3 sequences. Study-wide results and limits: Lower sharing of clonotypes with other individuals was seen in IBD patients than in healthy twins. This was most marked in patients showing signs of disease activity. IBD patients displayed reduced TCRbeta diversity (inverse Simpson) when set against healthy co-twins.

Blood was drawn once per donor, and each sample measured around 2.6 ml. Germline V gene lookup returns CDR1 SGHDN and CDR2 FVKESK. The CDR3 is 15 amino acids. This TCR derives from a human donor with ulcerative colitis or Crohn's disease, or a healthy co-twin of an affected twin (not recorded which). The chain recombines TRBV14 with TRBJ2-1; no DNA is available, so the TRBD1 call from TCRdb remains unchecked. The sequenced material came from blood. The CDR3 spells CASNTGTGSYNEQFF.